This passage covers 28 T cell receptor beta chains from one sample sequenced in a study of blood T cell repertoires in COVID-19. The assay was immunoSEQ multiplex PCR, and TCRdb's table has in-frame clones only and misses some. The repertoire has about 300,000 clones, 89% of them found once; the top ten carry 1.5% to 2%. The sample consisted of PBMCs or T cells enriched from blood (not recorded which). The receptors derive from a woman aged 40 to 49 who had recovered from COVID-19.

The gene calls are TRBV30 and TRBJ1-1; no reliable D call. CDR3 length: 13 amino acids. The V end lost 0 bases, the J end lost 6 bases, and 11 bases lay between the germline ends. Germline lookup yields CDR1 GTSNPN and CDR2 SVGIG (reference sequence). The chain's CDR3 is CAWSVLRYAEAFF. The CDR3 nucleotides read TGTGCCTGGAGTGTACTGAGGTACGCTGAAGCTTTCTTT.

The rearrangement links TRBV5-4 to TRBJ2-3; possible D gene TRBD2, 7 bases. The ends were cut back, 3 bases at V and 5 bases at J, with 16 bases in the middle. The V gene's germline CDR1 is SGHNT and CDR2 YYREEE (reference sequence). The CDR3 is made up of 15 amino acids. The CDR3 nucleotides read TGTGCCAGCAGCTCGCCCGGGGGGCTGGGAGATACGCAGTATTTT. It is translated as CASSSPGGLGDTQYF.

V and J are TRBV19 and TRBJ1-2; weak D call: TRBD1 (5 bases). The V and J ends lost 6 bases and 0 bases respectively, with 8 bases between them. The length of the CDR3 is 13 residues. The germline gives CDR1 LNHDA, CDR2 SQIVND (reference sequence). Here the CDR3 DNA reads TGTGCCAGTAGAAAGGGGACTAACTATGGCTACACCTTC. Translated: CASRKGTNYGYTF.

The chain uses TRBV2 and TRBJ1-2, with D maybe TRBD1 (6 bases). Germline values: CDR1 SNHLY, CDR2 FYNNEI. The CDR3 runs 14 residues. V lost 6 bases, J lost 5 bases, and 16 bases lay in between. For the CDR3, the DNA is TGTGCCAGCAGCGCGGACAGCCCAGGGTATGGCTACACCTTC. This sequence encodes CASSADSPGYGYTF.

With regard to this clone: The sample contains more than one DNA sequence encoding this CDR3. The chain is built from TRBV9 and TRBJ1-3; maybe TRBD1 (5 bases). Germline V gene lookup returns CDR1 SGDLS and CDR2 YYNGEE. The CDR3 covers 15 residues. Deletions cut 0 bases from V and 1 base from J, with 8 bases between. The CDR3 protein is CASSVAGQSGNTIYF. The CDR3 DNA reads as TGTGCCAGCAGCGTAGCAGGGCAGTCTGGAAACACCATATATTTT.

The chain uses TRBV3-1 (or the pseudogene TRBV3-2) and TRBJ2-3; 9 bases align to TRBD1. The length of the CDR3 is 12 residues. Germline V gene data show CDR1 as LGHDT and CDR2 as YNNKEL (reference sequence). J lost 3 bases, V lost 11 bases, and 3 bases had no gene match. CDR3 in DNA: TGTGCCGGGGACAGGGTAACAGATACGCAGTATTTT. Protein product: CAGDRVTDTQYF.

This chain links TRBV18 with TRBJ2-6, with TRBD1 identical over 8 bases. V shed 1 base and J 0 bases; nucleotides not matched to a gene: 11. The CDR3 totals 20 residues. CDR1 KGHSH and CDR2 LQKENI come from the germline V gene. CDR3: CASSPLGTGQRHSGANVLTF. CDR3 coding DNA: TGTGCCAGCTCACCACTGGGGACAGGCCAACGCCACTCTGGGGCCAACGTCCTGACTTTC. Complete variable domain (other parts from reference TRBV18 and TRBJ2-6): NAGVMQNPRHLVRRRGQEARLRCSPMKGHSHVYWYRQLPEEGLKFMVYLQKENIIDESGMPKERFSAEFPKEGPSILRIQQVVRGDSAAYFCASSPLGTGQRHSGANVLTFGAGSRLTVL.

The chain combines TRBV21-1 with TRBJ2-1; the table's D call, TRBD2, was not checked against the DNA. TRBV21-1 is a listed pseudogene. This CDR3 region has 16 residues. This chain's CDR3 is CASSDRTSGEMNEQFF. CDR3 nucleotide sequence: TGTGCCAGCAGCGATCGGACTAGCGGGGAGATGAATGAGCAGTTCTTC.

V gene TRBV4-2 combines with J gene TRBJ2-1, with unresolved D. Germline CDR1 and CDR2: LGHNA and YNFKEQ. V was clipped by 1 base and J by 3 bases, with 22 bases between them. CDR3 length equals 19 residues. The chain's CDR3 is CASSQVNSLEALHYNEQFF. The CDR3 DNA is TGTGCCAGCAGCCAAGTTAATTCGTTAGAGGCCCTCCACTACAATGAGCAGTTCTTC.

The V gene is TRBV6-5, the J gene TRBJ2-1; TRBD1 matches 9 bases. CDR1 and CDR2 (germline): MNHEY, SVGAGI. The CDR3 contains 15 residues. V lost 5 bases and J lost 7; bases outside the gene matches: 9. CDR3 nucleotide sequence: TGTGCCAGCAGTCGGGACAGGGAAAAGGGGAATGAGCAGTTCTTC. Residues: CASSRDREKGNEQFF.

The V gene is TRBV7-9, the J gene TRBJ1-2; D remains ambiguous. V was trimmed by 3 bases and J by 7 bases, leaving 15 bases between them. The germline V gene encodes CDR1 SEHNR and CDR2 FQNEAQ (reference sequence). The CDR3 is 14 residues long. For the CDR3, the DNA is TGTGCCAGCAGCTTTCGAGGGTCAATGTTTGGCTACACCTTC. It translates to CASSFRGSMFGYTF.

CDR3: CASSQLTGGNTEAFF. CDR3 in DNA: TGCGCCAGCAGCCAATTGACAGGGGGGAACACTGAAGCTTTCTTT. The V call is TRBV4-1, the J call TRBJ1-1; 9 bases are a match to TRBD1. V shed 2 bases and J 1 base; nucleotides not matched to a gene: 2. Per the germline V gene, CDR1 is MGHRA and CDR2 is YSYEKL. The CDR3 has 15 residues.

The chain has TRBV30 and TRBJ2-7, with TRBD2 matching 10 bases. Losses at the gene ends were 3 bases for V and 0 bases for J; bases not matched to a gene: 14. Germline assignment: CDR1 GTSNPN and CDR2 SVGIG (reference sequence). CDR3 size: 18 residues. This CDR3 reads CAWRETSGLEKSSYEQYF. In DNA, the CDR3 is TGTGCCTGGAGGGAGACTAGCGGGCTAGAAAAGAGCTCCTACGAGCAGTACTTC.

This clone was seen once. The rearrangement uses TRBV27 and TRBJ1-5; TRBD1 agrees at 10 bases. Germline-derived CDR1 and CDR2 are MNHEY and SMNVEV (reference sequence). The V and J ends lost 5 bases and 2 bases, in that order; junction bases with no gene match: 6. The CDR3 is 16 amino acids. The DNA for the CDR3 is TGTGCCAGCAGTCCAGATGGACAGGGGGGCAATCAGCCCCAGCATTTT. Translated: CASSPDGQGGNQPQHF.

This chain joins TRBV4-3 and TRBJ2-3; the match to TRBD2 covers 10 bases. The CDR3 is 17 residues long. Germline CDR1 reads LGHNA; CDR2 reads YSLEER. Unmatched junction bases numbered 12, after V lost 4 bases and J lost 5 bases. CDR3 region: CASSRGGAGGPQDTQYF. For the CDR3, the DNA is TGCGCCAGCAGCCGAGGGGGAGCGGGAGGGCCTCAAGATACGCAGTATTTT.

The rearrangement links TRBV27 to TRBJ2-7, with 12 bases aligning to TRBD1. Per the germline V gene, CDR1 is MNHEY and CDR2 is SMNVEV (reference sequence). The CDR3 length is 15 residues. The J segment lost 7 bases and the V segment lost 5 bases, leaving 9 bases of the junction unmatched. CDR3 in amino acids: CASSPRDRGPWEQYF. CDR3 DNA: TGTGCCAGCAGTCCCCGGGACAGGGGGCCCTGGGAGCAGTACTTC.

The V call is TRBV6-4, the J call TRBJ2-3; possibly TRBD2 for D (6 bases). CDR1 and CDR2 from the germline V gene are MRHNA and SNTAGT. CDR3 length: 19 residues. Trimming removed 2 bases at V and 2 bases at J, with 23 bases between. The CDR3 sequence is CASSDVFGGQRGNTDTQYF. As DNA, the CDR3 is TGTGCCAGCAGTGACGTGTTTGGTGGCCAGCGCGGGAACACAGATACGCAGTATTTT.

J is TRBJ1-1 and V is TRBV7-2; weak D call: TRBD1 (5 bases). Germline-derived CDR1 and CDR2 are SGHTA and FQGNSA. The CDR3 is 16 amino acids. Trimming pared 5 bases from V and 3 bases from J, leaving 19 bases between. Written as DNA, the CDR3 is TGTGCCAGCAGCCCCCGGGCGGGGGGAAGTGACACTGAAGCTTTCTTT. Amino acids: CASSPRAGGSDTEAFF.

This chain joins TRBV18 and TRBJ2-7, with 9 bases fitting TRBD1. Germline trimming cut 3 bases from V and 0 bases from J; bases unmatched to any gene: 6. The germline CDR1 and CDR2 sequences are KGHSH and LQKENI. This CDR3 is 16 amino acids long. Here the CDR3 reads CASSPFTGQGSYEQYF. For the CDR3, the DNA is TGTGCCAGCTCACCCTTCACGGGACAGGGCTCCTACGAGCAGTACTTC.

The CDR3 loop is CASSSRAGRAFF. Here the CDR3 DNA reads TGTGCCAGTAGTTCGAGGGCTGGACGGGCTTTCTTT. The chain has TRBV19 and TRBJ1-1; D unclear. This CDR3 has 12 residues. Germline loops: CDR1 LNHDA, CDR2 SQIVND (reference sequence). V was shortened by 5 bases and J by 11 bases, with 15 bases between the two germline ends.

The gene calls are TRBV5-1 and TRBJ1-6, with D uncertain. V dropped 4 bases and J dropped 0 bases, with 8 bases sitting between them. Germline V gives CDR1 SGHRS, CDR2 YFSETQ. CDR3 length: 15 residues. DNA of the CDR3: TGCGCCAGCAGCACGGAGAGCTCCTATAATTCACCCCTCCACTTT. This translates into CASSTESSYNSPLHF.

V and J are TRBV27 and TRBJ1-2, with D possibly matching TRBD1 (6 bases). V lost 8 bases to trimming and J lost 0 bases, with 13 bases between them. The CDR3 extends over 14 amino acids. Germline V gives CDR1 MNHEY, CDR2 SMNVEV (reference sequence). CDR3 region: CASANRDTNYGYTF. The CDR3 bases are TGTGCCAGCGCAAACAGGGACACTAACTATGGCTACACCTTC.

The chain carries TRBV6-5 and TRBJ1-5; D gene unclear. Trimming cost V 0 bases and J 2 bases, with 8 bases left between them. Germline CDR1 MNHEY, CDR2 SVGAGI. The CDR3 spans 15 residues. CDR3 sequence (DNA): TGTGCCAGCAGTTACTCCCGGTATGGCAATCAGCCCCAGCATTTT. Translation: CASSYSRYGNQPQHF.

The chain carries TRBV18 and TRBJ1-2; D is perhaps TRBD1 (6 bases). This CDR3 contains 14 residues. V was shortened by 3 bases and J by 8 bases, with 16 bases between the two germline ends. The germline V gene has CDR1 KGHSH and CDR2 LQKENI. CDR3 sequence: CASSPSDSPGGYTF. The CDR3 DNA sequence: TGTGCCAGCTCACCTTCGGACAGCCCCGGGGGCTACACCTTC.

The V and J genes are TRBV15 and TRBJ2-7; TRBD2 agrees at 8 bases. This CDR3 is 14 amino acids long. Germline assignment: CDR1 LNHNV and CDR2 YYDKDF (reference sequence). Trimming removed 3 bases from V and 3 bases from J; junction bases left unmatched: 4. CDR3 nucleotides: TGTGCCACCAGCAGCTGGACTAGCTTCTACGAGCAGTACTTC. Encoded protein: CATSSWTSFYEQYF.

The rearrangement uses TRBV5-1 and TRBJ1-3, with a possible D match to TRBD1 (5 bases). With 0 bases removed from V and 3 bases from J, the gap between germline ends came to 10 bases. The CDR3 extends over 15 amino acids. CDR1 SGHRS and CDR2 YFSETQ come from the germline V gene. In DNA form, the CDR3 reads TGCGCCAGCAGCTTGGATGGCAGGGTTGGAAACACCATATATTTT. Amino acid sequence: CASSLDGRVGNTIYF.

The chain links TRBV30 to TRBJ1-4, with D maybe TRBD1 (6 bases). Trimming pared 0 bases from V and 3 bases from J, leaving 8 bases between. Germline V CDR1 and CDR2: GTSNPN, SVGIG (reference sequence). The CDR3 is made up of 14 amino acids. CDR3: CAWSVGGANEKLFF. The CDR3 DNA is TGTGCCTGGAGTGTAGGGGGTGCTAATGAAAAACTGTTTTTT. The variable domain in full, completed from reference TRBV30 and TRBJ1-4, reads SQTIHQWPATLVQPVGSPLSLECTVEGTSNPNLYWYRQAAGRGLQLLFYSVGIGQISSEVPQNLSASRPQDRQFILSSKKLLLSDSGFYLCAWSVGGANEKLFFGSGTQLSVL.

V gene TRBV6-5 combines with J gene TRBJ1-1; D is possibly TRBD1 (6 bases). Trimming took 7 bases from V and 1 from J, leaving 10 bases between them. This CDR3 has 13 amino acids. Germline lookup yields CDR1 MNHEY and CDR2 SVGAGI. The CDR3 protein is CASTVTGNTEAFF. The DNA of the CDR3 is TGTGCCAGCACTGTGACAGGGAACACTGAAGCTTTCTTT.